This section outlines one TCR beta chain sequence together with its context. Its antigen is still unknown. Losses at the gene ends were 4 bases for V and 14 bases for J; bases not matched to a gene: 15. Germline V gives CDR1 SGHTA, CDR2 FQGTGA. The CDR3 consists of 16 residues. As to time point: cycle 4 day 1 (C4D1), after less than 7 weeks of nivolumab. Every patient was affected by relapse after autologous stem cell transplantation, while exposure to brentuximab vedotin was not uniform. TCRdb's table, derived via immunoSEQ multiplex PCR, lists solely in-frame clones and lacks some. Here the sample spans 45,000 to 55,000 clones, around 76% being singletons. This record comes from a study of PD-1 blockade in classical Hodgkin lymphoma. Study-wide points: Complete responders' baseline diversity resembled that of newly diagnosed patients.

The chain carries TRBV7-3 and TRBJ2-1; 12 positions match TRBD2. The sample was peripheral blood mononuclear cells (PBMCs), taken before the fourth cycle of nivolumab. The receptor was isolated from a human donor with classical Hodgkin lymphoma. The CDR3 spells CASSSGGLAGPPRKFF. The CDR3 DNA reads as TGTGCCAGCAGCTCCGGAGGACTAGCGGGGCCTCCCCGAAAGTTCTTC.